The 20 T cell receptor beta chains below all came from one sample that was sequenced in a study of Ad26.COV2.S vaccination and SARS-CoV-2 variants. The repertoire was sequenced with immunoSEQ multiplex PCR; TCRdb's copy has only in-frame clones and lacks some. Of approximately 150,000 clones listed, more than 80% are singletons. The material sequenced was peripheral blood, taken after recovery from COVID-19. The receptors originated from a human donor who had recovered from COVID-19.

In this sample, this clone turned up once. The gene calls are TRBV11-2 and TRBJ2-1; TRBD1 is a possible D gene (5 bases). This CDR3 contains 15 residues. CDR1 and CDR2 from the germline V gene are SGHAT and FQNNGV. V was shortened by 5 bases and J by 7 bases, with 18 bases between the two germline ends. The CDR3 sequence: CASSHPQGARNEQFF. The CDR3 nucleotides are TGTGCCAGCAGCCACCCCCAAGGGGCGAGGAATGAGCAGTTCTTC.

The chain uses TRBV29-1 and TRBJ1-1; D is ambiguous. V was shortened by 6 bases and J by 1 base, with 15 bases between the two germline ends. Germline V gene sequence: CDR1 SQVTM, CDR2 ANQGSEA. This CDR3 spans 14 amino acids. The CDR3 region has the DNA TGCAGCGTCCCGGCGGTTGACGGGAACACTGAAGCTTTCTTT. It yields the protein CSVPAVDGNTEAFF.

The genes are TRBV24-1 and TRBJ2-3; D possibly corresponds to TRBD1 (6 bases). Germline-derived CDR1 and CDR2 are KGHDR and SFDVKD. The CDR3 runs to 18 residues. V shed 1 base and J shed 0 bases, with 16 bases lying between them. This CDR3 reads CATSDFPGPQGSTDTQYF. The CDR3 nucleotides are TGTGCCACCAGTGATTTCCCGGGCCCTCAGGGGAGCACAGATACGCAGTATTTT.

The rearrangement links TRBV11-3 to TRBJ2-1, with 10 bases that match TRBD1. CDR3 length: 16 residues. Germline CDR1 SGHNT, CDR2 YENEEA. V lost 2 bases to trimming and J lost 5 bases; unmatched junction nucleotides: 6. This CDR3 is CASSLSVTGGHNEQFF. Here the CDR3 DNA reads TGTGCCAGCAGCTTATCAGTGACAGGGGGCCACAATGAGCAGTTCTTC.

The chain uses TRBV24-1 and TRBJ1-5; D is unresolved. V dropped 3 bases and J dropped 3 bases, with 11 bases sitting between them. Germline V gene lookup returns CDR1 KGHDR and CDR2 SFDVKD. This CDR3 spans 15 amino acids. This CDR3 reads CATSDTKGYNQPQHF. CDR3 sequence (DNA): TGTGCCACCAGTGATACTAAGGGCTACAATCAGCCCCAGCATTTT.

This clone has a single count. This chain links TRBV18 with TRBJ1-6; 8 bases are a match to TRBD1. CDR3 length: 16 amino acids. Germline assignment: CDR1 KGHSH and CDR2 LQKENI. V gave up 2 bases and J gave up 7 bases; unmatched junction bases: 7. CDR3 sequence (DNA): TGTGCCAGCTCACCATCCGCAGGGGGCGCGAATTCACCCCTCCACTTT. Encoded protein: CASSPSAGGANSPLHF.

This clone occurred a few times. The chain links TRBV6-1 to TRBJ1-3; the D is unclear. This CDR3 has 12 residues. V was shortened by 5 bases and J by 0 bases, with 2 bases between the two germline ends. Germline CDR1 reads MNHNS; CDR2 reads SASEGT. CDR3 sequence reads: CASSYSGNTIYF. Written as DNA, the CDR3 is TGTGCCAGCAGTTACTCTGGAAACACCATATATTTT.

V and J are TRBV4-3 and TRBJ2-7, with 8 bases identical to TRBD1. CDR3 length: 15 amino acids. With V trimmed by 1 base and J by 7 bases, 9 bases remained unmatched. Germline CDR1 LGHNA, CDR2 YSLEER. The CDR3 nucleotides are TGCGCCAGCAGCCAAGCGTACAGGGGGTTGAGGGAGCAGTACTTC. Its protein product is CASSQAYRGLREQYF.

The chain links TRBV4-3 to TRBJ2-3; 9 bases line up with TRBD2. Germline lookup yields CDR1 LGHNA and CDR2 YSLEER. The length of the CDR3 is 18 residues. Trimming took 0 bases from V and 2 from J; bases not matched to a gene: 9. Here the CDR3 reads CASSQELGLAGYTDTQYF. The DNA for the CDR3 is TGCGCCAGCAGCCAAGAACTAGGGCTAGCGGGATACACAGATACGCAGTATTTT.

The CDR3 DNA sequence: TGTGCCAGCAGTCCCCCAGGGCTTGGCTACACCTTC. This sequence encodes CASSPPGLGYTF. This sequence joins TRBV6-2 or TRBV6-3 and TRBJ1-2; a weak D match, TRBD1 (5 bases). The germline CDR1 and CDR2 sequences are MNHEY and SVGEGT. This CDR3 region has 12 residues. V was shortened by 5 bases and J by 7 bases, with 11 bases between the two germline ends.

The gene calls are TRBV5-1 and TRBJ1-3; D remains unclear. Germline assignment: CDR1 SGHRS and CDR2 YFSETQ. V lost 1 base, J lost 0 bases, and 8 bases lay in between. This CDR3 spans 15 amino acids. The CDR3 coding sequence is TGCGCCAGCAGCTTGCAACCAACCTCTGGAAACACCATATATTTT. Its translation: CASSLQPTSGNTIYF.

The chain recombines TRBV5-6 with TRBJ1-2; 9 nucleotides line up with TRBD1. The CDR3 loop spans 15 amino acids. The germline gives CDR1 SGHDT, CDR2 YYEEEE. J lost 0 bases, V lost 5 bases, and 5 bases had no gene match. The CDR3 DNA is TGTGCCAGCAGACTCACAGGGGGCACTAACTATGGCTACACCTTC. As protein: CASRLTGGTNYGYTF. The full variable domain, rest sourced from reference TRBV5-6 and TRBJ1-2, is DAGVTQSPTHLIKTRGQQVTLRCSPKSGHDTVSWYQQALGQGPQFIFQYYEEEERQRGNFPDRFSGHQFPNYSSELNVNALLLGDSALYLCASRLTGGTNYGYTFGSGTRLTVV.

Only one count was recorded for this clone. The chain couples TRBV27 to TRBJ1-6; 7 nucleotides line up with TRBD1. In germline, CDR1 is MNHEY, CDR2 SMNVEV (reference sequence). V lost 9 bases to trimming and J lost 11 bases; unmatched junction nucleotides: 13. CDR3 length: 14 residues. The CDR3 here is CASSPGQSWAPLHF. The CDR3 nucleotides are TGTGCCAGTTCCCCGGGACAGTCATGGGCACCCCTCCACTTT.

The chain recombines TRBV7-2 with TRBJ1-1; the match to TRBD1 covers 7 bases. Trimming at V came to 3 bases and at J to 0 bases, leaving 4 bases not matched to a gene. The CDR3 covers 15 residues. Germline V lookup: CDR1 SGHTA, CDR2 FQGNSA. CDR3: CASSFTTGVNTEAFF. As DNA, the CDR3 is TGTGCCAGCAGCTTTACTACAGGGGTGAACACTGAAGCTTTCTTT.

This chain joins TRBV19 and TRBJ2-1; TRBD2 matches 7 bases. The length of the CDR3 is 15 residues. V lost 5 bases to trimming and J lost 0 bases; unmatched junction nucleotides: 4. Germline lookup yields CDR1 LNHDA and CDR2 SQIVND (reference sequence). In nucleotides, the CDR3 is TGTGCCAGTAGTTTTGGGGGGGGCTCCTACAATGAGCAGTTCTTC. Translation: CASSFGGGSYNEQFF.

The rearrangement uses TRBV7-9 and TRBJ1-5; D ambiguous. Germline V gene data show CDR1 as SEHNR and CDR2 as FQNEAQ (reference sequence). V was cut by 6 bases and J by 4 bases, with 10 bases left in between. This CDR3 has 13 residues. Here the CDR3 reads CASRNTDNQPQHF. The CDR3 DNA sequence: TGTGCCAGCAGAAACACAGATAATCAGCCCCAGCATTTT.

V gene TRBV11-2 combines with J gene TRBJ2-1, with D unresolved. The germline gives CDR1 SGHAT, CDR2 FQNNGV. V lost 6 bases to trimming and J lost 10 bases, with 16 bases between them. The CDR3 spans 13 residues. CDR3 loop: CASSSPRLIEQFF. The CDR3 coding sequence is TGTGCCAGCAGTTCTCCGAGATTGATCGAGCAGTTCTTC.

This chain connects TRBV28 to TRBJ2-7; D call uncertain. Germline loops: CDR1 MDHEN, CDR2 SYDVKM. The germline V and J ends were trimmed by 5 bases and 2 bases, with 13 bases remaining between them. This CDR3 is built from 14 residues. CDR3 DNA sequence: TGTGCCAGCAGTGCCCGGCGGCTGCCCTACGAGCAGTACTTC. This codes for CASSARRLPYEQYF.

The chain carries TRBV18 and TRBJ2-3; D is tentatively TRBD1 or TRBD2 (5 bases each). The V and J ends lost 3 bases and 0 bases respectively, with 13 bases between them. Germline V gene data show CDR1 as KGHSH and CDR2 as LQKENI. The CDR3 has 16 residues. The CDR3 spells CASSPTEGPSTDTQYF. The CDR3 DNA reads TGTGCCAGCTCACCGACCGAGGGACCTAGCACAGATACGCAGTATTTT.

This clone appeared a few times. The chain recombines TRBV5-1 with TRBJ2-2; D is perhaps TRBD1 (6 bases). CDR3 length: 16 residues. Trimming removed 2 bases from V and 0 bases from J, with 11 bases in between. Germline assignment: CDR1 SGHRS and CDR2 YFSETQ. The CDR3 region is CASSFRGPPNTGELFF. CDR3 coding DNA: TGCGCCAGCAGCTTCAGGGGACCCCCGAACACCGGGGAGCTGTTTTTT.